The 22 T cell receptor beta chains reported below all come from one sample, sequenced in a study of human T cells and chemical hapten exposure. As for time point: patch test 1, 2 weeks after DPC sensitization. Treatment given: therapeutic diphenylcyclopropenone sensitization with weekly scalp DPC. TCRdb reprocessed the RACE reads with MiXCR, giving one entry per CDR3 protein. This table has 300,000 to 350,000 distinct CDR3 sequences, around 7% appearing once. The sequencing here drew on whole blood, taken in connection with sensitization to the hapten diphenylcyclopropenone (DPC). The receptors come from a woman aged 18 to 35 with alopecia areata. Some clones in this sample may be carry-over from other donors' samples.

The V call is TRBV6-5, the J call TRBJ2-3; unclear D gene. The ends were cut back, 0 bases at V and 9 bases at J, with 10 bases in the middle. The germline gives CDR1 MNHEY, CDR2 SVGAGI. The CDR3 has 13 amino acids. The CDR3: CASSYSPAQTQYF. The CDR3 DNA is TGTGCCAGCAGTTACTCTCCAGCGCAGACGCAGTATTTT.

This clonotype showed up many times. The chain recombines TRBV15 with TRBJ2-5; D is possibly TRBD1 (6 bases). The ends were cut back, 0 bases at V and 3 bases at J, with 11 bases in the middle. The germline V gene has CDR1 LNHNV and CDR2 YYDKDF (reference sequence). This CDR3 comprises 15 residues. The CDR3 DNA is TGTGCCACCAGCAGAGAAACAGGGTCCAAAGAGACCCAGTACTTC. Translation: CATSRETGSKETQYF. Variable domain in full (rest from reference TRBV15 and TRBJ2-5): DAMVIQNPRYQVTQFGKPVTLSCSQTLNHNVMYWYQQKSSQAPKLLFHYYDKDFNNEADTPDNFQSRRPNTSFCFLDIRSPGLGDTAMYLCATSRETGSKETQYFGPGTRLLVL.

This clonotype has ten or more counts. The chain joins TRBV4-3 to TRBJ1-2; maybe TRBD1 (5 bases). This CDR3 spans 15 amino acids. Per germline, CDR1 LGHNA and CDR2 YSLEER. With 0 bases removed from V and 2 bases from J, the gap between germline ends came to 10 bases. The CDR3 DNA reads as TGCGCCAGCAGCCAAGATTCGGCAGGGAACTATGGCTACACCTTC. This encodes CASSQDSAGNYGYTF.

Only a few counts were recorded for this clonotype. The chain uses TRBV5-4 and TRBJ2-5, with 11 bases lining up with TRBD2. Unmatched junction bases numbered 7, after V lost 4 bases and J lost 2 bases. The CDR3 sequence is 16 residues long. Germline V gives CDR1 SGHNT, CDR2 YYREEE (reference sequence). The DNA for the CDR3 is TGTGCCAGCAGCCCCTCACCTAGCGGGGGGCAAGAGACCCAGTACTTC. Translation gives CASSPSPSGGQETQYF.

This clonotype was seen a handful of times. The chain carries TRBV7-2 and TRBJ2-4, with a tentative D call TRBD1 (6 bases). The V gene's germline CDR1 is SGHTA and CDR2 FQGNSA. The CDR3 loop spans 15 amino acids. Trimming cost V 0 bases and J 8 bases, with 14 bases left between them. CDR3 coding DNA: TGTGCCAGCAGCTTAGCGCAGACAGGTCGGGACATTCAGTACTTC. Amino acids: CASSLAQTGRDIQYF.

The V gene is TRBV20-1, the J gene TRBJ1-1, with 7 bases identical to TRBD1. The CDR3 has 11 amino acids. Germline-derived CDR1 and CDR2 are DFQATT and SNEGSKA (reference sequence). Trimming removed 6 bases from V and 4 bases from J; junction bases left unmatched: 2. The CDR3 spells CSATGATEAFF. CDR3 sequence (DNA): TGCAGTGCAACAGGGGCCACTGAAGCTTTCTTT.

This clonotype has at least ten counts. The rearrangement links TRBV28 to TRBJ2-3; either TRBD1 or TRBD2 may fit D (6 bases each). The DNA matches TRBJ2-7 better at its end, which makes the J call doubtful. CDR1 is MDHEN, CDR2 SYDVKM, per germline. The CDR3 loop spans 12 amino acids. CDR3 protein: CASSLRRDTQYF. CDR3 nucleotides: TGTGCCAGCAGTTTACGGCGGGACACGCAGTACTTC.

V gene TRBV5-1 combines with J gene TRBJ1-5, with a tentative D call TRBD1 (6 bases). V shed 2 bases and J shed 5 bases, with 11 bases lying between them. This CDR3 region has 14 residues. CDR1 and CDR2 (germline): SGHRS, YFSETQ. The CDR3 here is CASSFKGEDQPQHF. In nucleotides, the CDR3 is TGCGCCAGCAGCTTTAAGGGGGAAGATCAGCCCCAGCATTTT. The full variable domain, completed using reference TRBV5-1 and TRBJ1-5, is KAGVTQTPRYLIKTRGQQVTLSCSPISGHRSVSWYQQTPGQGLQFLFEYFSETQRNKGNFPGRFSGRQFSNSRSEMNVSTLELGDSALYLCASSFKGEDQPQHFGDGTRLSIL.

The CDR3 protein is CASSSPVPRTSGGFYNEQFF. The DNA of the CDR3 is TGTGCCAGCAGCTCTCCTGTGCCCCGGACTAGCGGGGGCTTCTACAATGAGCAGTTCTTC. The chain recombines TRBV7-2 with TRBJ2-1; 13 bases are a match to TRBD2. The germline gives CDR1 SGHTA, CDR2 FQGNSA. The CDR3 runs 20 residues. With 4 bases clipped from V and 3 bases from J, the junction kept 15 bases outside the gene matches.

This chain links TRBV29-1 with TRBJ1-2, with D uncertain. Trimming took off 2 bases at V and 7 bases at J, with 14 bases between the two ends. This CDR3 is 13 amino acids long. From germline, CDR1 is SQVTM and CDR2 ANQGSEA. The CDR3 DNA reads TGCAGCGTTGAAACTAGGTGGGAACGTGGCTACACCTTC. It specifies CSVETRWERGYTF.

The chain recombines TRBV7-3 with TRBJ2-5; D perhaps matches TRBD2 (5 bases). CDR3 length equals 14 residues. V shed 4 bases and J shed 2 bases, with 11 bases lying between them. Germline V gene data show CDR1 as SGHTA and CDR2 as FQGTGA. The CDR3 nucleotides are TGTGCCAGCAGCTCCGGACGGGGACAAGAGACCCAGTACTTC. Its translation is CASSSGRGQETQYF.

This clonotype was detected many times. This rearrangement joins TRBV29-1 to TRBJ2-5; 10 positions match TRBD1. Germline CDR1 SQVTM, CDR2 ANQGSEA. There are 16 residues in the CDR3. The junction had 15 bases not matched to a gene; V was cut back by 4 bases and J by 7 bases. The CDR3 DNA reads TGCAGCGTTGGAGTTATGGCTGGGACAGGGGCAACGACCCAGTACTTC. Protein sequence: CSVGVMAGTGATTQYF. The full variable domain, with the rest looked up from reference TRBV29-1 and TRBJ2-5, is SAVISQKPSRDICQRGTSLTIQCQVDSQVTMMFWYRQQPGQSLTLIATANQGSEATYESGFVIDKFPISRPNLTFSTLTVSNMSPEDSSIYLCSVGVMAGTGATTQYFGPGTRLLVL.

The chain uses TRBV6-5 and TRBJ2-3, with 8 nucleotides matching TRBD1. J was trimmed by 4 bases and V by 2 bases; bases with no gene match: 5. CDR3 size: 15 residues. Germline V lookup: CDR1 MNHEY, CDR2 SVGAGI. The CDR3 spells CASSYTTGGPDTQYF. CDR3 coding DNA: TGTGCCAGCAGTTACACCACAGGGGGACCAGATACGCAGTATTTT.

Ten or more counts support this clonotype. In DNA, the CDR3 is TGTGCCAGCAGCCCCGGGCCGAATCAGCCCCAGCATTTT. This encodes CASSPGPNQPQHF. The chain uses TRBV6-6 and TRBJ1-5; D is unclear. The CDR3 totals 13 residues. Trimming pared 6 bases from V and 4 bases from J, leaving 10 bases between. CDR1 is MNHNY, CDR2 SVGAGI, per germline (reference sequence).

This clonotype was detected only a few times. The chain has TRBV6-5 and TRBJ1-2; D not certain. In germline, CDR1 is MNHEY, CDR2 SVGAGI. The germline V and J ends were trimmed by 0 bases and 0 bases, with 8 bases remaining between them. This CDR3 is 15 amino acids long. In nucleotides, the CDR3 is TGTGCCAGCAGTTACTCGAACGGACCTAACTATGGCTACACCTTC. Protein: CASSYSNGPNYGYTF.

There are many counts of this clonotype. This chain joins TRBV25-1 and TRBJ2-3; D ambiguous. Trimming stripped 2 bases from V and 4 bases from J, with 10 bases between. There are 14 residues in the CDR3. Germline lookup yields CDR1 MGHDK and CDR2 SYGVNS. The CDR3 protein is CASSELFGADTQYF. The CDR3 nucleotides read TGTGCCAGCAGTGAACTTTTTGGCGCAGATACGCAGTATTTT.

The chain combines TRBV2 with TRBJ2-7; D may correspond to TRBD1 or TRBD2 (5 bases each). The V and J ends lost 9 bases and 5 bases respectively, with 14 bases between them. The CDR3 has 12 amino acids. Germline V gene lookup returns CDR1 SNHLY and CDR2 FYNNEI. In DNA form, the CDR3 reads TGTGCCAGAGGGACGGATACAAACGAGCAGTACTTC. Its translation: CARGTDTNEQYF. Using reference TRBV2 and TRBJ2-7 for the parts outside the CDR3, the full variable domain is EPEVTQTPSHQVTQMGQEVILRCVPISNHLYFYWYRQILGQKVEFLVSFYNNEISEKSEIFDDQFSVERPDGSNFTLKIRSTKLEDSAMYFCARGTDTNEQYFGPGTRLTVT.

This clonotype was seen at least ten times. The chain employs TRBV7-3 and TRBJ2-1, with 8 bases aligning to TRBD2. This CDR3 is built from 14 residues. With V trimmed by 3 bases and J by 7 bases, 5 bases remained unmatched. The germline V gene has CDR1 SGHTA and CDR2 FQGTGA. CDR3 residues: CASSFGGARNEQFF. CDR3 sequence (DNA): TGTGCCAGCAGCTTCGGGGGGGCCAGGAATGAGCAGTTCTTC.

The CDR3 DNA sequence: TGTGCCAGCAGTGAAATCCTTGTATTTACCTCCTCCTACGAGCAGTACTTC. Amino acid sequence: CASSEILVFTSSYEQYF. The genes are TRBV6-1 and TRBJ2-7; D gene ambiguous. The CDR3 runs to 17 residues. Germline V CDR1 and CDR2: MNHNS, SASEGT. V lost 2 bases and J lost 0, with 17 bases in between.

This clonotype was counted at least ten times. V and J are TRBV6-2 or TRBV6-3 and TRBJ2-7; D is possibly TRBD1 or TRBD2 (5 bases each). This CDR3 is built from 11 residues. Per the germline V gene, CDR1 is MNHEY and CDR2 is SVGEGT. CDR3 DNA sequence: TGTGCCAGCAGTAACGGGACCCCACTGAACGTC. Protein product: CASSNGTPLNV.

The chain joins TRBV6-6 to TRBJ2-7; tentative D call: TRBD2 (6 bases). The CDR3 is 14 residues long. Deletions cut 6 bases from V and 5 bases from J, with 17 bases between. From germline, CDR1 is MNHNY and CDR2 SVGAGI (reference sequence). The CDR3 sequence is CASRPGGIAHEQYF. Here the CDR3 DNA reads TGTGCCAGCAGACCCGGGGGTATCGCGCACGAGCAGTACTTC.

This clonotype turned up a few times. The chain employs TRBV6-1 and TRBJ2-7; D remains unclear. The CDR3 is 12 amino acids. The ends were cut back, 7 bases at V and 5 bases at J, with 12 bases in the middle. Per germline, CDR1 MNHNS and CDR2 SASEGT. The chain's CDR3 is CASNLGPDEQYF. CDR3 coding DNA: TGTGCCAGCAATCTCGGCCCGGACGAGCAGTACTTC.